This paragraph covers one T cell receptor beta chain sequence. Its antigen remains unknown. The CDR3 sequence is 14 residues long. Trimming cost V 7 bases and J 1 base, with 11 bases left between them. Germline CDR1 MNHNY, CDR2 SVGAGI (reference sequence). This entry belongs to a study of cytomegalovirus exposure and HLA in healthy donors. Overall study results and limits: Altogether, 150 or so TCR beta chains were recorded as cytomegalovirus-associated.

The PCR ran on 60 Vbeta and 13 Jbeta primers. Some clones are missing from TCRdb's copy, which holds only in-frame ones; the method was immunoSEQ multiplex PCR. The sample holds 120,000 to 150,000 clones. This sequence joins TRBV6-6 and TRBJ1-5; tentative D call: TRBD1 (6 bases). The receptor was derived from a man aged 35-49 years in good health and CMV-seronegative. The source material was PBMCs. The CDR3 here is CASNRQESNQPQHF. DNA for the CDR3: TGTGCCAGCAATAGACAGGAAAGCAATCAGCCCCAGCATTTT.